This T cell receptor beta chain was sequenced during a study of identical twins. TCRdb analysed the 5' RACE reads with MiXCR anew, one entry per CDR3 protein. The repertoire includes 1,800,000 or so distinct CDR3 sequences, less than 40% of them detected once, and over 0.25% sits in the top ten. Healthy Caucasians alone served as donors. This clonotype was seen more than once but under ten times. Sequenced: cord blood. This receptor was obtained from a newborn girl in good health.

The CDR3 loop reads CASNIQGGNEQYF. CDR3 in DNA: TGTGCCAGCAATATACAGGGGGGTAACGAGCAGTACTTC. V and J are TRBV28 and TRBJ2-4; 8 bases map to TRBD1. The better agreement between TRBJ2-7 and the DNA end casts doubt on the J call. CDR1 is MDHEN, CDR2 SYDVKM, per germline. This CDR3 spans 13 amino acids.